This TCR beta chain was sequenced for a study of T cell repertoires in cytomegalovirus infection (dated 2019 in TCRdb). Looking at the study overall: The peptide stimulations were aimed at well-studied HLA-B-restricted epitopes as well as recently identified HLA-C-restricted CMV epitopes, whose presentation resists viral immunomodulation. The HLA type of each donor mattered for the analysis, because public TCR beta signatures pointed to carriage of CMV infection along with the matching HLA type.

Sample treatment or condition, as interpreted from the label and publication: in vitro stimulation with specific CMV peptide epitopes to enrich CMV-specific T cells. With respect to this clonotype: Its antigen is currently not known. No base qualities exist here, and no much larger clone lies one base off it.

What the work shows at the level of the full study, not this receptor alone: Carriers of CMV infection plus the relevant HLA type were discriminated by the cumulative frequency of public TCR beta family members in the study cohort and in an independent roughly 340-donor cohort. The ex vivo response was dominated by HLA-C-restricted CMV-specific TCR beta clonotypes, which also provided the single most frequent clonotype in two of eight donors.

In the germline V gene, CDR1 corresponds to SGHVS and CDR2 to FQNEAQ. A distance of 10 bases separates the germline ends of V and J, which lose 5 bases and 3 bases respectively. There are 13 amino acids in the CDR3, from cysteine to phenylalanine inclusive. The CDR3 DNA has 39 bases and is translated from base 1. The run used an Illumina HiSeq 1500. TCRdb passed the public sequencing reads through fastp at Q25 and MiXCR, retaining productive beta sequences. Every entry covers one CDR3 protein and lists the most common genes and DNA from its rows. The sample profile shows about 830,000 distinct CDR3 sequences; around a third of them were found once. Around 12% of the sample comes from the top ten.

Sequences were derived from cultured CD8+ T cells from PBMCs, sampled from culture after CMV antigen stimulation. Recombination joined TRBV7-8 with TRBJ1-1; there is no confident call for the D gene. The TCR was taken from a human donor in good health (CMV status not recorded). Some clones in this sample may be carry-over from other donors' samples. The DNA is TGTGCCAGCAGCCTGGGATTTGACACTGAAGCTTTCTTT. It is translated as CASSLGFDTEAFF. The full variable domain, completed from the reference TRBV7-8 and TRBJ1-1 proteins outside the CDR3, reads GAGVSQSPRYKVAKRGQDVALRCDPISGHVSLFWYQQALGQGPEFLTYFQNEAQLDKSGLPSDRFFAERPEGSVSTLKIQRTQQEDSAVYLCASSLGFDTEAFFGQGTRLTVV.